These T cell receptor beta chains were read from a single sample in a study of T cell responses to AZD1222 COVID-19 vaccine. The data were produced by immunoSEQ multiplex PCR, yet TCRdb's version contains in-frame clones alone and is incomplete. The data hold fewer than 120,000 clones, with 92% observed a single time. The source was peripheral blood, collected 28 days after the second AZD1222 dose. The receptor set was obtained from an adult who received the AZD1222 COVID-19 vaccine. Both conserved end residues are part of each CDR3. Each record gives: clone size, D gene, V gene, J gene, CDR3 length, CDR3 protein, CDR3 DNA. A D gene is named only where the DNA matches it firmly. The size entry is marked missing in some rows and otherwise reads once, few, many or a size class.

-	-	TRBV25-1	TRBJ1-1	14	CASRSPGLNTEAFF	TGTGCCAGCAGATCCCCAGGGCTGAACACTGAAGCTTTCTTT
once	TRBD1	TRBV28	TRBJ1-5	16	CASSSGTTGGNQPQHF	TGTGCCAGCAGTTCCGGAACGACAGGGGGCAATCAGCCCCAGCATTTT
-	-	TRBV18	TRBJ1-2	13	CASSPQGNYGYTF	TGTGCCAGCTCACCACAGGGGAACTATGGCTACACCTTC
few	TRBD2	TRBV6-4	TRBJ2-3	13	CASSGGATDTQYF	TGTGCCAGCAGCGGGGGGGCCACAGATACGCAGTATTTT
-	-	TRBV12-3/TRBV12-4	TRBJ1-1	11	CASSYRQEAFF	TGTGCCAGCAGTTACAGGCAAGAGGCTTTCTTT
-	-	TRBV11-2	TRBJ1-1	13	CASSFLGGTEAFF	TGTGCCAGCAGCTTTCTTGGGGGGACTGAAGCTTTCTTT
-	-	TRBV5-1	TRBJ1-5	13	CASSFDDGQPQHF	TGCGCCAGCAGCTTCGATGACGGACAGCCCCAGCATTTT
-	-	TRBV5-1	TRBJ1-3	14	CASSLGGQGNTIYF	TGCGCCAGCAGCTTGGGGGGGCAAGGAAACACCATATATTTT
-	-	TRBV2	TRBJ2-2	15	CASSEFRLDTGELFF	TGTGCCAGCAGTGAATTTCGGCTAGACACCGGGGAGCTGTTTTTT
-	-	TRBV5-1	TRBJ2-3	13	CASGTIWTDTQYF	TGCGCCAGCGGGACCATCTGGACAGATACGCAGTATTTT
-	-	TRBV12-3/TRBV12-4	TRBJ1-2	13	CASRYGSDQGYTF	TGTGCCAGCAGGTACGGGTCGGATCAGGGCTACACCTTC
once	-	TRBV24-1	TRBJ2-4	16	CATSDFQKLAKNIQYF	TGTGCCACCAGTGATTTCCAGAAGTTAGCCAAAAACATTCAGTACTTC
-	-	TRBV4-2	TRBJ1-2	14	CASSLTGRDYGYTF	TGTGCCAGCAGCCTAACAGGGAGAGACTATGGCTACACCTTC
-	TRBD1	TRBV5-1	TRBJ2-5	16	CASRPGTGGTEETQYF	TGCGCCAGCAGGCCCGGGACAGGGGGCACGGAAGAGACCCAGTACTTC
-	-	TRBV5-1	TRBJ1-6	14	CASSVESRGSPLHF	TGCGCCAGCAGCGTCGAGTCGAGGGGTTCACCCCTCCACTTT
-	-	TRBV19	TRBJ1-5	13	CASTQLRNQPQHF	TGTGCCAGTACACAGTTGCGCAATCAGCCCCAGCATTTT
-	-	TRBV2	TRBJ2-3	15	CASSVRGAQPDTQYF	TGTGCCAGCAGTGTGAGGGGGGCGCAGCCAGATACGCAGTATTTT